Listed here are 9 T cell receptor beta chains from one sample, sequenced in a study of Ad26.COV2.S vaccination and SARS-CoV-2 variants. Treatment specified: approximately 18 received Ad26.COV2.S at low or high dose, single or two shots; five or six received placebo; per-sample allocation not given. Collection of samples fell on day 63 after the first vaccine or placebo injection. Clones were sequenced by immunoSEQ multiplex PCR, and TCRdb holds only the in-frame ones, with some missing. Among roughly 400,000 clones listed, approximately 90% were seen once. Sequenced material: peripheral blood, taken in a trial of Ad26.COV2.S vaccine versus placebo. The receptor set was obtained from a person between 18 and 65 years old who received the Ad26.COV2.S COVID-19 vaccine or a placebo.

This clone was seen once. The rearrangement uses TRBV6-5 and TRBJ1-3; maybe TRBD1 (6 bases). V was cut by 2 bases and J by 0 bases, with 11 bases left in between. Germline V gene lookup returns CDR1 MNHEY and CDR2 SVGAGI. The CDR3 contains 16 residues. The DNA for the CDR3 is TGTGCCAGCAGTTACGCCGACAGGCACTCTGGAAACACCATATATTTT. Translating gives CASSYADRHSGNTIYF.

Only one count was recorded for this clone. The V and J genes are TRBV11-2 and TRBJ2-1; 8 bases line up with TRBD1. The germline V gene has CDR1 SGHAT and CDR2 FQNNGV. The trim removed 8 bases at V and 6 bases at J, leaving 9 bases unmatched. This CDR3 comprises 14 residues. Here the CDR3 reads CASLRGRSSNEQFF. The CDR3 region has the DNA TGTGCCAGCCTCAGGGGGCGGTCATCCAATGAGCAGTTCTTC.

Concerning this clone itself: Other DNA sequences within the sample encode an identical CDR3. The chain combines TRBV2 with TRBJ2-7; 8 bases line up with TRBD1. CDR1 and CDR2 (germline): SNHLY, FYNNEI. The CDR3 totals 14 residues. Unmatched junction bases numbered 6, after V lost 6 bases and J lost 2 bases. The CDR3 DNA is TGTGCCAGCAGAACCGGGACAGGTGCCTACGAGCAGTACTTC. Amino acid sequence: CASRTGTGAYEQYF.

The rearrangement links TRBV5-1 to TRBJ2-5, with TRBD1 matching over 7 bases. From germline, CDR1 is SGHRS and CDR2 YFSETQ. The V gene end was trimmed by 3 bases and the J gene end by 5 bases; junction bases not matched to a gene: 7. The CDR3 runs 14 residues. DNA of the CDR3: TGCGCCAGCAGCTACCGACAGGGTGGGGAGACCCAGTACTTC. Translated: CASSYRQGGETQYF.

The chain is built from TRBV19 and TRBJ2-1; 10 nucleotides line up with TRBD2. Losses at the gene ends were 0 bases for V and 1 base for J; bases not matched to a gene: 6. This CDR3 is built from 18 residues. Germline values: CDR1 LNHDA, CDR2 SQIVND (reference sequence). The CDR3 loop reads CASSIDSGGARSYNEQFF. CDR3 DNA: TGTGCCAGTAGTATAGACAGCGGGGGGGCCAGGTCCTACAATGAGCAGTTCTTC. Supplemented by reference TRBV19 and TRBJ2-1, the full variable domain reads DGGITQSPKYLFRKEGQNVTLSCEQNLNHDAMYWYRQDPGQGLRLIYYSQIVNDFQKGDIAEGYSVSREKKESFPLTVTSAQKNPTAFYLCASSIDSGGARSYNEQFFGPGTRLTVL.

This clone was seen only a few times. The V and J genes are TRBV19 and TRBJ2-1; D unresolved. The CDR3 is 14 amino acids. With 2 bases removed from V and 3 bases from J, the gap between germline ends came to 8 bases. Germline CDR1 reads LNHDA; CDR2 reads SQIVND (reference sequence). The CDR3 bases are TGTGCCAGTAGTATAAGGCACGACTACAATGAGCAGTTCTTC. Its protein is CASSIRHDYNEQFF.

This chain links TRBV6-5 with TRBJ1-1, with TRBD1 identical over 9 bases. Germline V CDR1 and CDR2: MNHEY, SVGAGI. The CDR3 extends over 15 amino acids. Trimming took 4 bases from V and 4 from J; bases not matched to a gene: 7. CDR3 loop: CASSSHDRGATEAFF. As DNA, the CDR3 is TGTGCCAGCAGTTCCCATGACAGGGGGGCCACTGAAGCTTTCTTT.

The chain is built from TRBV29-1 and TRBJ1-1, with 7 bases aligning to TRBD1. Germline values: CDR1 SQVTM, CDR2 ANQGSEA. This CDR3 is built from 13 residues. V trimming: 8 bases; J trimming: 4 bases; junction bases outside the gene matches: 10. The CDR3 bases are TGCAGCATGTACAGGGGACGAGGCACTGAAGCTTTCTTT. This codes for CSMYRGRGTEAFF.

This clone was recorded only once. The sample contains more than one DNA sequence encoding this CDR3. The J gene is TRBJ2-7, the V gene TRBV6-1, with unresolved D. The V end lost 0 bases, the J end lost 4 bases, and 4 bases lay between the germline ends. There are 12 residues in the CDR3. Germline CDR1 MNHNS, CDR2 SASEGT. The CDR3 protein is CASSEASYEQYF. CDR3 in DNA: TGTGCCAGCAGTGAAGCGTCGTACGAGCAGTACTTC.